This TCR beta chain was captured in a study of PD-1 blockade in classical Hodgkin lymphoma. Here immunoSEQ multiplex PCR was the method, and the copy in TCRdb shows in-frame clones only, minus some. There are approximately 98,000 clones in the sample; about 88% occur only once, and just under 20% lies in the top ten. Each patient experienced a relapse that followed autologous stem cell transplantation, and brentuximab vedotin exposure varied. CDR1 and CDR2 from the germline V gene are MNHEY and SMNVEV (reference sequence). J lost 2 bases, V lost 6 bases, and 11 bases had no gene match. This CDR3 has 16 amino acids.

This clonotype was sampled from a human donor with classical Hodgkin lymphoma. The sample consisted of peripheral blood mononuclear cells (PBMCs), taken before the second cycle of nivolumab. The chain couples TRBV27 to TRBJ2-3, with 7 nucleotides matching TRBD1. CDR3 sequence reads: CASSNGRDRDTDTQYF. CDR3 DNA sequence: TGTGCCAGCAGCAACGGCCGGGACAGAGACACAGATACGCAGTATTTT.